A selection of T cell receptor beta chains follows, all from one sample in a study of OX40 agonist ivuxolimab in advanced cancers. TCRdb's copy holds only in-frame clones and misses some; the assay was immunoSEQ multiplex PCR. The sample gives 40,000 or so clones, 92% of which show up once; approximately 9.6% is in the top ten. The sequencing used CD4+ or CD8+ T cells sorted from blood, collected in a trial of the OX40 agonist ivuxolimab. All receptors derive from an adult with an advanced solid tumor such as melanoma, head and neck, liver or kidney cancer. Both conserved end residues are part of each CDR3. The D gene is left open where the match is weak. Size values are once, few and many counts, or a class for expanded clones, and some rows have none.

clone size	J gene	V gene	D gene	CDR3 DNA	CDR3 protein
once	TRBJ2-1	TRBV4-1	NA	TGCGCCAGCAGCCCCACCCTAAGCTCCTACAATGAGCAGTTCTTC	CASSPTLSSYNEQFF
NA	TRBJ2-1	TRBV10-3	NA	TGTGCCATCAGTGAGAAGGAGTTAACCTACAATGAGCAGTTCTTC	CAISEKELTYNEQFF
NA	TRBJ2-1	TRBV2	NA	TGTGCCAGCAGTGACCAGATTGCAACCTACAATGAGCAGTTCTTC	CASSDQIATYNEQFF
NA	TRBJ2-1	TRBV13	TRBD2	TGTGCCAGCAGCTTCCAGGCGGGAGCCAATGAGCAGTTCTTC	CASSFQAGANEQFF
NA	TRBJ2-2	TRBV11-3	NA	TGTGCCAGCAGCTTAGGCGGGACCGGGGAGCTGTTTTTT	CASSLGGTGELFF
NA	TRBJ2-1	TRBV7-6	NA	TGTGCCAGCAGCTCGGACCTGAGCTCCTACAATGAGCAGTTCTTC	CASSSDLSSYNEQFF
NA	TRBJ2-1	TRBV5-1	NA	TGCGCCAGCGGGGGGACCCTCAATGAGCAGTTCTTC	CASGGTLNEQFF
NA	TRBJ2-1	TRBV10-3	NA	TGTGCCATCAGTGAGGGGGCTACCACATACAATGAGCAGTTCTTC	CAISEGATTYNEQFF
NA	TRBJ1-1	TRBV6-5	NA	TGTGCCAGCAGTTACTCTCGCTCATTTGAAGCTTTCTTT	CASSYSRSFEAFF
NA	TRBJ1-2	TRBV9	TRBD1	TGTGCCAGCAGCGTGGGGACAGGTCACTATGGCTACACCTTC	CASSVGTGHYGYTF
NA	TRBJ2-2	TRBV11-3	TRBD1	TGTGCCAGCAGCTTAAGAGGGGGCGACACCGGGGAGCTGTTTTTT	CASSLRGGDTGELFF
NA	TRBJ1-1	TRBV6-1	NA	TGTGCCAGCCGGATACGCGGAGGTACTGAAGCTTTCTTT	CASRIRGGTEAFF
NA	TRBJ2-5	TRBV7-6	TRBD1	TGTGCCAGCAGCTTAAGGAACAGGGGGCAAGAGACCCAGTACTTC	CASSLRNRGQETQYF
NA	TRBJ2-7	TRBV29-1	NA	TGCAGCGTCCAGGGTGCCTACGAGCAGTACTTC	CSVQGAYEQYF
NA	TRBJ2-7	TRBV6-6	NA	TGTGCCGCCGGGCAGCCCTACGAGCAGTACTTC	CAAGQPYEQYF
NA	TRBJ1-1	TRBV19	NA	TGTGCCAGTAGTTTCTCCGGGGTGAACACTGAAGCTTTCTTT	CASSFSGVNTEAFF
NA	TRBJ2-1	TRBV19	TRBD2	TGTGCCAGTAGGTCGAGCGGGATTAACTACAATGAGCAGTTCTTC	CASRSSGINYNEQFF
NA	TRBJ1-5	TRBV7-9	NA	TGTGCCAGCAGCTTTGGCGGGACTATCAGCCCCCAGCATTTT	CASSFGGTISPQHF
NA	TRBJ1-1	TRBV6-5	NA	TGTGCCAGCAACCGACAGGAGAGCAACACTGAAGCTTTCTTT	CASNRQESNTEAFF
NA	TRBJ1-2	TRBV6-1	NA	TGTGCCAGCAGTGAAGCAACAGGCCTAAACTATGGCTACACCTTC	CASSEATGLNYGYTF
NA	TRBJ1-1	TRBV28	NA	TGTGCCAGCAGTGAAAGGGTTTCTGGCACTGAAGCTTTCTTT	CASSERVSGTEAFF
once	TRBJ2-7	TRBV6-1	TRBD1	TGTGCCAGCAGTGAAGGAGACAGGGGCTACGAGCAGTACTTC	CASSEGDRGYEQYF
NA	TRBJ2-7	TRBV5-6	NA	TGTGCCAGCAGCTCCCGTCAGGGTCCTTCCTACGAGCAGTACTTC	CASSSRQGPSYEQYF
NA	TRBJ2-1	TRBV6-5	TRBD2	TGTGCCAGCAGGACTAGCGGGAGTGCGAATGAGCAGTTCTTC	CASRTSGSANEQFF
NA	TRBJ2-5	TRBV13	TRBD2	TGTGCCAGCAGCACTAGCGGGGCCAAAGAGACCCAGTACTTC	CASSTSGAKETQYF
NA	TRBJ2-3	TRBV4-1	TRBD2	TGCGCCAGCAGCCAGTCGAGGCGGGAGGGCACAGATACGCAGTATTTT	CASSQSRREGTDTQYF
NA	TRBJ1-5	TRBV9	TRBD1	TGTGCCAGCAGCGAACAGGGGCATGGAGATCAGCCCCAGCATTTT	CASSEQGHGDQPQHF
NA	TRBJ1-2	TRBV2	NA	TGTGCCAGCAGGCCGGTGGGGGCTGGCTATGGCTACACCTTC	CASRPVGAGYGYTF
NA	TRBJ2-5	TRBV5-1	NA	TGCGCCAGCAGCCCGGACGGGACTCTCGAGGAGACCCAGTACTTC	CASSPDGTLEETQYF